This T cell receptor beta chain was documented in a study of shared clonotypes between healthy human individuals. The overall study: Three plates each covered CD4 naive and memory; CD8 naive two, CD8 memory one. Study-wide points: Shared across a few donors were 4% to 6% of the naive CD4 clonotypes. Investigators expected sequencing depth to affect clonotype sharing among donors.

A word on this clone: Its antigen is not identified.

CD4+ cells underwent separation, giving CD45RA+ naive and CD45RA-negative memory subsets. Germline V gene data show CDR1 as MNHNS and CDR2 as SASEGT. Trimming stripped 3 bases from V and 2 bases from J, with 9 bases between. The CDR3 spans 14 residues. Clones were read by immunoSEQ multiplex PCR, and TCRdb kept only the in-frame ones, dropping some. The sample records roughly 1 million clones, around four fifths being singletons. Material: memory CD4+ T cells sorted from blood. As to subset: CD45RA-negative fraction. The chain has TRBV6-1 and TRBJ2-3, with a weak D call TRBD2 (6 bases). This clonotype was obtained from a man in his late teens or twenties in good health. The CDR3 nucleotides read TGTGCCAGCAGTGAGGGGGGTTTCACAGATACGCAGTATTTT. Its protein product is CASSEGGFTDTQYF.